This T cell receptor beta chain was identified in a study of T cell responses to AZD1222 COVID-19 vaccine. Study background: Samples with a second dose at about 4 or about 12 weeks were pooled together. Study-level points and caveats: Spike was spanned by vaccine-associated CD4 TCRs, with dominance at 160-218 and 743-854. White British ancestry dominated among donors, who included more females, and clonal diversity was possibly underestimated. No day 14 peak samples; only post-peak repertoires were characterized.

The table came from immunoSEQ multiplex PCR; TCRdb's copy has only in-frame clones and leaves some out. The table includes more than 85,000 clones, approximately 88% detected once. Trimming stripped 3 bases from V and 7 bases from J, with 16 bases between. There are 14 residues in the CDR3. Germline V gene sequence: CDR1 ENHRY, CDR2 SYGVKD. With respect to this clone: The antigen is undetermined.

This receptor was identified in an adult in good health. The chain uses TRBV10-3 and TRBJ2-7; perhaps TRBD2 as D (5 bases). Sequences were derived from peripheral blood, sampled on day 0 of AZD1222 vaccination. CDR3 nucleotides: TGTGCCATCAGTGATTCAGGACCATCGGGGGAGCAGTACTTC. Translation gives CAISDSGPSGEQYF.